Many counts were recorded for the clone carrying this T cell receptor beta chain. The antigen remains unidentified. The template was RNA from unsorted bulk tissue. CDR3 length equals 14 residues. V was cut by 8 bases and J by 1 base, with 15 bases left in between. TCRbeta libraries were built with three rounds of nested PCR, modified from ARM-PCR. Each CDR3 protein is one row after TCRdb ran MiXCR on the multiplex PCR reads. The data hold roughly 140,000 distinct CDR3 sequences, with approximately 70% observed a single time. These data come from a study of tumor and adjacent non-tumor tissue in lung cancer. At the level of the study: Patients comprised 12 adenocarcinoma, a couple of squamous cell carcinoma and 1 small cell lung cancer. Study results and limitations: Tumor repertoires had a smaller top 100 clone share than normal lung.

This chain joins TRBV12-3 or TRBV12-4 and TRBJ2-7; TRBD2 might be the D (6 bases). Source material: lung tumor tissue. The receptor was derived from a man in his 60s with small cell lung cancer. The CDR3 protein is CASALGGSSYEQYV. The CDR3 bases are TGTGCCAGCGCCCTCGGGGGATCATCCTACGAGCAGTACGTC.